These T cell receptor beta chains were read from a single sample in a study of shared clonotypes between healthy human individuals. Clones were read by immunoSEQ multiplex PCR, and TCRdb kept only the in-frame ones, dropping some. The table has 2,500,000 or so clones, 80% to 95% seen once. The sequenced sample was naive CD4+ T cells from PBMCs. The receptors derive from a young man in good health. Some clones in this sample may be carry-over from other donors' samples. The CDR3 runs from the conserved cysteine through the conserved F or W. A D gene is named only where the DNA matches it firmly. For some rows the clone size is stated as once, few or many, or as a class when expanded; others skip it.

clone_size	v_call	j_call	d_call	cdr3_aa	cdr3_nt
-	TRBV10-3	TRBJ1-2	TRBD1	CAISDRRQGPNYGYTF	TGTGCCATCAGTGACCGTAGACAGGGGCCTAACTATGGCTACACCTTC
-	TRBV7-9	TRBJ2-1	TRBD2	CASSPSGSNYNEQFF	TGTGCCAGCAGCCCTAGCGGGAGCAACTACAATGAGCAGTTCTTC
-	TRBV19	TRBJ1-1	TRBD1	CASTRWGQGGLDTEAFF	TGTGCCAGTACGAGGTGGGGACAGGGGGGGTTGGACACTGAAGCTTTCTTT
once	TRBV28	TRBJ2-7	-	CASSRTTYEQYF	TGTGCCAGCTCACGAACGACCTACGAGCAGTACTTC
-	TRBV28	TRBJ1-1	TRBD1	CASSHQTGALVTEAFF	TGTGCCAGCAGCCATCAGACAGGGGCCTTAGTCACTGAAGCTTTCTTT
-	TRBV2	TRBJ1-1	-	CASSPSSGLSTEAFF	TGTGCCAGCAGCCCATCCTCAGGGCTGAGCACTGAAGCTTTCTTT
-	TRBV5-1	TRBJ2-7	-	CASSLGQPTYEQYF	TGCGCCAGCAGCTTGGGACAGCCTACCTACGAGCAGTACTTC
-	TRBV15	TRBJ1-5	-	CATSRTQRRGNQPQHF	TGTGCCACCAGCAGAACGCAGCGGAGAGGCAATCAGCCCCAGCATTTT
-	TRBV15	TRBJ1-4	TRBD1	CATSRTGTVNEKLFF	TGTGCCACCAGCAGAACCGGGACAGTTAATGAAAAACTGTTTTTT
-	TRBV5-1	TRBJ1-1	TRBD1	CASSRPGTGGVAEAFF	TGCGCCAGCAGCCGTCCCGGGACAGGGGGCGTCGCTGAAGCTTTCTTT
-	TRBV5-1	TRBJ1-1	TRBD1	CASSLAWGQMNTEAFF	TGCGCCAGCAGCTTGGCCTGGGGACAGATGAACACTGAAGCTTTCTTT
-	TRBV28	TRBJ1-1	TRBD1	CASRGPGQEAFF	TGTGCCAGCAGGGGACCGGGACAGGAAGCTTTCTTT
-	TRBV5-6	TRBJ2-1	-	CASSLERANEQFF	TGTGCCAGCAGCTTGGAGAGGGCCAATGAGCAGTTCTTC
-	TRBV27	TRBJ1-3	TRBD1	CASSGDRAGNTIYF	TGTGCCAGCAGTGGGGACAGGGCTGGAAACACCATATATTTT
-	TRBV6-5	TRBJ1-4	-	CASKRGRGEKLFF	TGTGCCAGCAAGAGGGGGAGAGGTGAAAAACTGTTTTTT
-	TRBV5-4	TRBJ2-2	TRBD2	CASSSRVAGGTGELFF	TGTGCCAGCAGCTCCCGAGTAGCGGGAGGGACCGGGGAGCTGTTTTTT
few	TRBV7-9	TRBJ1-1	-	CALESNPTEAFF	TGTGCCTTGGAGAGTAATCCCACTGAAGCTTTCTTT
-	TRBV28	TRBJ1-5	-	CAAGHTDDQPQHF	TGTGCCGCAGGACACACGGACGATCAGCCCCAGCATTTT
few	TRBV19	TRBJ2-2	-	CASSIFLGTGELFF	TGTGCCAGTAGTATCTTCCTAGGAACCGGGGAGCTGTTTTTT
-	TRBV6-5	TRBJ1-2	TRBD1	CASSYGLGTGGYGYTF	TGTGCCAGCAGTTACGGTTTAGGGACAGGAGGATATGGCTACACCTTC
-	TRBV5-1	TRBJ2-3	-	CASSLDPQGTTTDTQYF	TGCGCCAGCAGCTTGGACCCACAGGGAACCACCACAGATACGCAGTATTTT
-	TRBV28	TRBJ1-2	-	CASHGFNYGYTF	TGTGCCAGCCACGGTTTTAACTATGGCTACACCTTC
-	TRBV6-5	TRBJ2-7	TRBD2	CASKAGTSPLEQYF	TGTGCCAGCAAAGCCGGGACTAGTCCGCTCGAGCAGTACTTC
-	TRBV11-2	TRBJ2-7	-	CASSLKGYEQYF	TGTGCCAGCAGCTTGAAGGGTTACGAGCAGTACTTC
few	TRBV6-5	TRBJ1-1	-	CASRQGPMNTEAFF	TGTGCCAGCAGACAGGGACCCATGAACACTGAAGCTTTCTTT
-	TRBV4-1	TRBJ2-1	TRBD2	CASSPGLAGNEQFF	TGCGCCAGCAGCCCGGGACTAGCGGGTAATGAGCAGTTCTTC
-	TRBV5-1	TRBJ1-5	-	CASSLAQNQPQHF	TGCGCCAGCAGCTTGGCCCAAAATCAGCCCCAGCATTTT
once	TRBV19	TRBJ2-7	TRBD1	CASSIVGDRGYEQYF	TGTGCCAGTAGTATAGTAGGGGACAGGGGCTACGAGCAGTACTTC